This passage covers 20 T cell receptor beta chains from one sample sequenced in a study of early stage breast cancer tumors listed by TCRdb under 2017. The library came from the immunoSEQ multiplex PCR assay. Held by TCRdb, this immuneACCESS table contains in-frame sequences only and omits some clones. Under half of the omission traces to an unresolved V gene where checked; the cause of the rest is unknown. The sample table holds 25,000 to 30,000 clones, of which approximately 84% were seen once. The ten most abundant clones make up about a tenth of the sample. Sequences were obtained from blood. The receptors come from a person aged 45 to 59 with breast cancer.

This clone has a single count. The chain has TRBV5-6 and TRBJ2-5, with TRBD1 matching over 10 bases. This CDR3 comprises 16 residues. Germline loops: CDR1 SGHDT, CDR2 YYEEEE. Trimming took 0 bases from V and 2 from J; bases not matched to a gene: 4. DNA for the CDR3: TGTGCCAGCAGCTTGGTGGGGACAGGGGTTCAAGAGACCCAGTACTTC. Translated, it gives CASSLVGTGVQETQYF.

This clone was recorded only once. The rearrangement uses TRBV5-1 and TRBJ1-5; perhaps TRBD1 as D (5 bases). From germline, CDR1 is SGHRS and CDR2 YFSETQ. This CDR3 contains 16 residues. Trimming took 0 bases from V and 2 from J, leaving 12 bases between them. The CDR3 DNA reads as TGCGCCAGCAGCTTGGGGATCGGAGGGGGCAATCAGCCCCAGCATTTT. As protein: CASSLGIGGGNQPQHF.

The CDR3, as DNA: TGTGCCTGGAGTCCGGACAGCGTGACTGAAGCTTTCTTT. Amino acids: CAWSPDSVTEAFF. The J gene is TRBJ1-1, the V gene TRBV30; D is possibly TRBD1 (6 bases). This CDR3 has 13 amino acids. V gave up 2 bases and J gave up 5 bases, with 12 bases separating them. Germline V gene data show CDR1 as GTSNPN and CDR2 as SVGIG (reference sequence). Drawing the rest from reference TRBV30 and TRBJ1-1, the complete variable domain is SQTIHQWPATLVQPVGSPLSLECTVEGTSNPNLYWYRQAAGRGLQLLFYSVGIGQISSEVPQNLSASRPQDRQFILSSKKLLLSDSGFYLCAWSPDSVTEAFFGQGTRLTVV.

This clone is medium-sized in the sample. The chain is built from TRBV7-8 and TRBJ1-1; TRBD1 matches at 8 bases. Germline CDR1 reads SGHVS; CDR2 reads FQNEAQ. This CDR3 spans 16 amino acids. The V and J ends lost 5 bases and 4 bases, in that order; junction bases with no gene match: 12. The CDR3 nucleotides read TGTGCCAGCAGCCTAGGACAGGGTAGATTGAGCACTGAAGCTTTCTTT. This gives the protein CASSLGQGRLSTEAFF. The full variable domain, rest sourced from reference TRBV7-8 and TRBJ1-1, is GAGVSQSPRYKVAKRGQDVALRCDPISGHVSLFWYQQALGQGPEFLTYFQNEAQLDKSGLPSDRFFAERPEGSVSTLKIQRTQQEDSAVYLCASSLGQGRLSTEAFFGQGTRLTVV.

The chain combines TRBV19 with TRBJ1-6; no reliable D call. This CDR3 contains 18 residues. Trimming cost V 0 bases and J 10 bases, with 22 bases left between them. Germline V gene data show CDR1 as LNHDA and CDR2 as SQIVND (reference sequence). CDR3 in DNA: TGTGCCAGTAGTATAGATCGGGTAGGGATGATGCAAAAGTCACCCCTCCACTTT. This translates into CASSIDRVGMMQKSPLHF.

The table lists this clone with a few counts. The chain is built from TRBV2 and TRBJ2-1; D remains ambiguous. Per germline, CDR1 SNHLY and CDR2 FYNNEI. The V gene lost 6 bases and the J gene lost 8 bases, with 8 bases spanning the gap. This CDR3 contains 11 residues. The CDR3: CASRRADEQFF. CDR3 in DNA: TGTGCCAGCAGACGTGCCGATGAGCAGTTCTTC.

V and J are TRBV6-5 and TRBJ1-1; D is perhaps TRBD1 (5 bases). This CDR3 is 15 amino acids long. Germline-derived CDR1 and CDR2 are MNHEY and SVGAGI. V lost 0 bases and J lost 4, with 12 bases in between. For the CDR3, the DNA is TGTGCCAGCAGTTACTCGGTAGAGGGGAGCACTGAAGCTTTCTTT. Protein sequence: CASSYSVEGSTEAFF.

The V call is TRBV5-1, the J call TRBJ1-5; weak D call: TRBD1 (5 bases). V lost 0 bases to trimming and J lost 5 bases, with 6 bases between them. Germline V gene sequence: CDR1 SGHRS, CDR2 YFSETQ. There are 13 residues in the CDR3. The DNA of the CDR3 is TGCGCCAGCAGCTTGGTAGGGGATCAGCCCCAGCATTTT. Its translation is CASSLVGDQPQHF.

The chain recombines TRBV7-3 with TRBJ2-5; no firm D call. With 1 base removed from V and 2 bases from J, the gap between germline ends came to 5 bases. The CDR3 runs to 13 residues. Germline V lookup: CDR1 SGHTA, CDR2 FQGTGA. The CDR3 loop reads CASSLNLQETQYF. CDR3 bases: TGTGCCAGCAGCTTAAACTTGCAAGAGACCCAGTACTTC.

The rearrangement uses TRBV5-1 and TRBJ1-1; no reliable D call. CDR3 length: 15 amino acids. V dropped 2 bases and J dropped 3 bases, with 14 bases sitting between them. Germline values: CDR1 SGHRS, CDR2 YFSETQ. The CDR3 DNA reads TGCGCCAGCAGCTTAAATGGACGGCCGGACACTGAAGCTTTCTTT. Translation: CASSLNGRPDTEAFF.

This sequence joins TRBV6-1 and TRBJ2-7; TRBD2 aligns across 7 bases. V dropped 6 bases and J dropped 6; count of bases not matched to a gene: 14. Germline loops: CDR1 MNHNS, CDR2 SASEGT. This CDR3 has 15 residues. CDR3 coding DNA: TGTGCCAGCAGCGGCGGGGTAGCGGGTATAGGCGAGCAGTACTTC. Translated, it gives CASSGGVAGIGEQYF.

This sequence joins TRBV7-9 and TRBJ1-4, with unresolved D. This CDR3 has 14 residues. Germline V lookup: CDR1 SEHNR, CDR2 FQNEAQ (reference sequence). The V end lost 0 bases, the J end lost 6 bases, and 8 bases lay between the germline ends. The DNA for the CDR3 is TGTGCCAGCAGCTTAGCCGGAACAGATGAAAAACTGTTTTTT. Translating it yields CASSLAGTDEKLFF.

The gene calls are TRBV10-3 and TRBJ2-3; 15 bases fit TRBD2. The CDR3 length is 16 residues. From germline, CDR1 is ENHRY and CDR2 SYGVKD. The V segment lost 4 bases and the J segment 4 bases; nucleotides outside the gene matches: 3. The CDR3 protein is CAISGGLAGGPDTQYF. The CDR3 DNA reads as TGTGCCATCAGTGGTGGACTAGCGGGAGGGCCAGATACGCAGTATTTT.

The rearrangement uses TRBV6-5 and TRBJ2-1, with D unclear. Germline V gene lookup returns CDR1 MNHEY and CDR2 SVGAGI. This CDR3 has 16 amino acids. Trimming took 0 bases from V and 3 from J, leaving 12 bases between them. The CDR3: CASSYSGSFGYNEQFF. The CDR3 DNA reads TGTGCCAGCAGTTACTCGGGAAGCTTTGGCTACAATGAGCAGTTCTTC.

This chain connects TRBV10-3 to TRBJ2-5; 9 bases agree with TRBD1. CDR1 ENHRY and CDR2 SYGVKD come from the germline V gene. The length of the CDR3 is 14 residues. Trimming took 9 bases from V and 2 from J; bases not matched to a gene: 7. The CDR3 loop is CAIKRDREQETQYF. CDR3 nucleotides: TGTGCCATAAAACGGGACAGGGAACAAGAGACCCAGTACTTC.

The V and J genes are TRBV4-1 and TRBJ2-3, with 8 bases matching TRBD2. This CDR3 comprises 15 residues. Germline lookup yields CDR1 MGHRA and CDR2 YSYEKL. The V gene end was trimmed by 0 bases and the J gene end by 6 bases; junction bases not matched to a gene: 5. The CDR3 nucleotides are TGCGCCAGCAGCCAAGAAGGGTCGGGGGGGGATACGCAGTATTTT. Its protein is CASSQEGSGGDTQYF.

In this sample, this clone turned up once. This chain connects TRBV19 to TRBJ1-4; tentatively, D is TRBD1 (5 bases). This CDR3 is 13 amino acids long. Germline CDR1 reads LNHDA; CDR2 reads SQIVND (reference sequence). Trimming removed 5 bases from V and 11 bases from J, with 15 bases in between. CDR3 region: CASSDSLSVKLFF. In DNA, the CDR3 is TGTGCCAGTAGTGACAGTTTGAGCGTGAAACTGTTTTTT.

The chain has TRBV19 and TRBJ1-1; possibly TRBD1 for D (5 bases). The V and J ends lost 6 bases and 11 bases respectively, with 19 bases between them. In germline, CDR1 is LNHDA, CDR2 SQIVND (reference sequence). The CDR3 extends over 13 amino acids. The CDR3 protein is CASSPGGDPRAFF. The DNA of the CDR3 is TGTGCCAGTAGCCCAGGTGGGGACCCGAGGGCTTTCTTT.

This chain connects TRBV19 to TRBJ2-5; TRBD2 aligns across 12 bases. The CDR3 loop spans 13 amino acids. V lost 5 bases to trimming and J lost 14 bases; unmatched junction nucleotides: 9. CDR1 LNHDA and CDR2 SQIVND come from the germline V gene (reference sequence). The CDR3 DNA reads as TGTGCCAGTAGTGCCGGGACTAGCGGGCCAGGATACTTC. It translates to CASSAGTSGPGYF.

This chain joins TRBV28 and TRBJ2-7, with 8 bases matching TRBD1. Germline V gene sequence: CDR1 MDHEN, CDR2 SYDVKM. This CDR3 is built from 15 residues. V lost 7 bases and J lost 7; bases outside the gene matches: 15. This chain's CDR3 is CASTLGGQDRLEQYF. CDR3 sequence (DNA): TGTGCCAGCACCCTCGGGGGACAGGACCGTTTGGAGCAGTACTTC.